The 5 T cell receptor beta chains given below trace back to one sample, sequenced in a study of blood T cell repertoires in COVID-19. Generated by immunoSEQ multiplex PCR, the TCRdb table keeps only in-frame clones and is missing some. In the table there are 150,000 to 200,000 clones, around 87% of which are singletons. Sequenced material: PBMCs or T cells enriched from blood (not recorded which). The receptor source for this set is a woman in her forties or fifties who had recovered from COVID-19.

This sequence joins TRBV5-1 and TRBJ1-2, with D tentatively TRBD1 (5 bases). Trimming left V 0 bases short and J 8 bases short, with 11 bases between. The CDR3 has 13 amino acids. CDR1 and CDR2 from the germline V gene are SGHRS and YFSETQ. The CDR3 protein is CASSLGAGQGYTF. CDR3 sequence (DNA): TGCGCCAGCAGCTTGGGCGCAGGGCAGGGCTACACCTTC.

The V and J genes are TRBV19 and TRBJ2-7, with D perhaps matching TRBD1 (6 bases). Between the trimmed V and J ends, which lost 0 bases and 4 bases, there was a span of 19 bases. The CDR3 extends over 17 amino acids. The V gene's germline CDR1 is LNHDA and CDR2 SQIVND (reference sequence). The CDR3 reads CASSIDHSARGIYEQYF. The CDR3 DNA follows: TGTGCCAGTAGTATAGATCATTCGGCCAGGGGAATATACGAGCAGTACTTC. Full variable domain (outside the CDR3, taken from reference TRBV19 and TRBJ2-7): DGGITQSPKYLFRKEGQNVTLSCEQNLNHDAMYWYRQDPGQGLRLIYYSQIVNDFQKGDIAEGYSVSREKKESFPLTVTSAQKNPTAFYLCASSIDHSARGIYEQYFGPGTRLTVT.

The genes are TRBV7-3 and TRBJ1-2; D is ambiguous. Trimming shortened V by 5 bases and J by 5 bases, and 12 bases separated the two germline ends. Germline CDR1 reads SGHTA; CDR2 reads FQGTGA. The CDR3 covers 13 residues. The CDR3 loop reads CASSPRPGYGYTF. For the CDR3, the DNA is TGTGCCAGCAGCCCCCGCCCGGGTTATGGCTACACCTTC.

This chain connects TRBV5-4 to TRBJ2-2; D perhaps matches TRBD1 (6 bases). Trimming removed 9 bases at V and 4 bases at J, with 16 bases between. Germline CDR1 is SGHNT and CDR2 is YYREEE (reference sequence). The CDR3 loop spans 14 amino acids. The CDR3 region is CATDWGPGTGELFF. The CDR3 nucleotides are TGTGCCACCGATTGGGGGCCCGGCACCGGGGAGCTGTTTTTT. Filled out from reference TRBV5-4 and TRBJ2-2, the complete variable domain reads ETGVTQSPTHLIKTRGQQVTLRCSSQSGHNTVSWYQQALGQGPQFIFQYYREEENGRGNFPPRFSGLQFPNYSSELNVNALELDDSALYLCATDWGPGTGELFFGEGSRLTVL.

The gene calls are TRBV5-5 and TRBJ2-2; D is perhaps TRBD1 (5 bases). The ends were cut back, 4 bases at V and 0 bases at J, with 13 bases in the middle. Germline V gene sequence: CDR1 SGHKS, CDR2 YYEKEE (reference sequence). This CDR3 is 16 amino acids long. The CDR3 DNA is TGTGCCAGCAGCCAGAGAACAGGAGCGAACACCGGGGAGCTGTTTTTT. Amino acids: CASSQRTGANTGELFF.